The present TCR beta chain was sequenced within a study of T cell responses to AZD1222 COVID-19 vaccine. Clones were sequenced by immunoSEQ multiplex PCR, and TCRdb holds only the in-frame ones, with some missing. This table has 150,000 to 180,000 clones, about 88% appearing once. The CDR3 contains 13 residues. V was clipped by 1 base and J by 4 bases, with 5 bases between them. The germline gives CDR1 MNHEY, CDR2 SVGAGI. The sequencing here drew on peripheral blood, taken on day 0 of AZD1222 vaccination. The origin of this receptor is an adult in good health. The chain carries TRBV6-5 and TRBJ1-5; D uncertain. The CDR3 loop reads CASSYLVNQPQHF. The CDR3 DNA reads as TGTGCCAGCAGTTACTTGGTGAATCAGCCCCAGCATTTT.